This T cell receptor (beta chain) was retrieved from a study of T cell repertoires in cytomegalovirus infection. TCRdb ran MiXCR on the reads and lists one entry per CDR3 protein. The data contain about 460,000 distinct CDR3 sequences, around 10% of them singletons. The germline gives CDR1 SGHDN, CDR2 FVKESK. The CDR3 totals 18 residues. V dropped 7 bases and J dropped 0; count of bases not matched to a gene: 15. The sequenced material came from PBMCs. The receptor comes from a human donor in good health (CMV status not recorded). Some clones in this sample may be carry-over from other donors' samples. The chain is built from TRBV14 and TRBJ1-5; 7 bases are a match to TRBD1. The CDR3 sequence is CASTPQWEGASSNQPQHF. DNA of the CDR3: TGTGCCAGCACCCCTCAGTGGGAGGGGGCGAGTAGCAATCAGCCCCAGCATTTT.